This TCR beta chain was obtained from a study of T cells expressing NK-cell markers. In the study overall: TCR beta repertoires came from sorted CD3+CD56+NKG2C+, CD3+CD56+NKG2C- and CD3+CD56-NKG2C+ T cells.

After re-calling the 5' RACE reads, TCRdb lists one entry per CDR3 protein, DNA absent. The specimen's table records roughly 390,000 distinct CDR3 sequences. The source is a woman aged 45-65 years in good health. The sequenced material came from blood T cells: a sorted CD56 or NKG2C T cell subset, CD4+ or CD8+ T cells, or bulk PBMC T cells (not recorded which).

Here the CDR3 reads CASSLIAGVSETQYF. This sequence joins TRBV5-4 and TRBJ2-5; lacking DNA, the TRBD2 call made by TCRdb goes unchecked. The germline V gene encodes CDR1 SGHNT and CDR2 YYREEE (reference sequence). CDR3 length: 15 amino acids.